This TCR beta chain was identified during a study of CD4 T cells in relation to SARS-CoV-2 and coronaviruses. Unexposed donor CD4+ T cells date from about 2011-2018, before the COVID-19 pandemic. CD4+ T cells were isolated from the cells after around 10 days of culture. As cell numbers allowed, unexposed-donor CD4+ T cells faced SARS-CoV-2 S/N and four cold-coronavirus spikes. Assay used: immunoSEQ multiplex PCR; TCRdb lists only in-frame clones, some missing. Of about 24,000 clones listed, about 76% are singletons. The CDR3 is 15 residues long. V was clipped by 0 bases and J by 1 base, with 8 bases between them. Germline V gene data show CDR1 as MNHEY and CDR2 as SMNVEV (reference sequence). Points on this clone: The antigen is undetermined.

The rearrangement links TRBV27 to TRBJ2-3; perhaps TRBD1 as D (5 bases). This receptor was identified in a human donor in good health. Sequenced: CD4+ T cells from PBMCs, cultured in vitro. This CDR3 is CASSLSVTGTDTQYF. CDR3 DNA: TGTGCCAGCAGTTTATCCGTGACAGGCACAGATACGCAGTATTTT.